The rows below give T cell receptor beta chains drawn from one sample of a study of neoadjuvant anti-PD-1 for oral cavity cancer. Libraries were prepared by immunoSEQ multiplex PCR; TCRdb keeps only in-frame clonotypes and omits some of them. The sample has around 10,000 clones, more than 55% seen once; the top ten hold approximately 7.8%. The input for sequencing was tumor tissue, taken after nivolumab (anti-PD-1) treatment. These receptors originate from a person between 40 and 85 years old with oral cavity squamous cell carcinoma. The CDR3 runs from the conserved cysteine through the conserved F or W. Fields, in order: clone size, V gene, J gene, D gene, CDR3 protein, CDR3 DNA. A D gene is named only where the DNA matches it firmly. Clone size, where shown, is once, few, many, or a class for clones that have expanded.

>-|TRBV5-1|TRBJ2-7|TRBD2
CASSLTSGYYEQYF
TGCGCCAGCAGCCTAACTAGCGGCTACTACGAGCAGTACTTC
>once|TRBV28|TRBJ1-1|TRBD1
CASSLPGTGETEAFF
TGTGCCAGCAGTCTGCCCGGGACAGGGGAGACTGAAGCTTTCTTT
>once|TRBV7-9|TRBJ2-1|TRBD2
CASRSLAGGPRGQFF
TGTGCCAGCAGATCACTAGCGGGAGGGCCTCGGGGGCAGTTCTTC
>-|TRBV2|TRBJ1-1|-
CASSDTVNTEAFF
TGTGCCAGCAGTGATACAGTGAACACTGAAGCTTTCTTT
>-|TRBV10-3|TRBJ1-5|TRBD1
CAIRTDRVGQPQHF
TGTGCCATCAGGACGGACAGGGTCGGCCAGCCCCAGCATTTT
>-|TRBV6-1|TRBJ1-5|-
CASSSYSNQPQHF
TGTGCCAGCAGTTCTTATAGCAATCAGCCCCAGCATTTT
>-|TRBV6-4|TRBJ2-1|TRBD2
CASSEVLAGYNEQFF
TGTGCCAGCAGTGAAGTACTAGCGGGTTACAATGAGCAGTTCTTC
>-|TRBV5-6|TRBJ2-1|-
CASSLGQLNEQFF
TGTGCCAGCAGCTTAGGGCAGCTCAATGAGCAGTTCTTC
>-|TRBV27|TRBJ1-2|TRBD1
CASSLRWQGAGYTF
TGTGCCAGCAGTTTAAGATGGCAGGGGGCAGGCTACACCTTC
>-|TRBV7-2|TRBJ2-7|TRBD2
CASSLDPSGYEQYF
TGTGCCAGCAGCTTAGATCCTAGCGGGTACGAGCAGTACTTC
>-|TRBV29-1|TRBJ2-2|TRBD2
CSAGLGGGAGAGELFF
TGCAGCGCTGGCCTAGGCGGGGGGGCCGGGGCCGGGGAGCTGTTTTTT
>-|TRBV10-1|TRBJ1-6|TRBD1
CASSEGTGGSPLHF
TGCGCCAGCAGTGAGGGGACAGGCGGTTCACCCCTCCACTTT
>-|TRBV28|TRBJ2-1|-
CASSFRAYNEQFF
TGTGCCAGCAGTTTCAGAGCCTACAATGAGCAGTTCTTC
>-|TRBV5-4|TRBJ2-3|-
CASSLAGRGTDTQYF
TGTGCCAGCAGCTTGGCTGGGAGGGGGACAGATACGCAGTATTTT
>-|TRBV6-1|TRBJ1-6|TRBD1
CASRPGQVNSPLHF
TGTGCCAGCAGGCCGGGACAGGTGAATTCACCCCTCCACTTT
>-|TRBV9|TRBJ2-3|TRBD2
CASSVATSGGIATDTQYF
TGTGCCAGCAGCGTAGCGACTAGCGGGGGGATAGCCACAGATACGCAGTATTTT